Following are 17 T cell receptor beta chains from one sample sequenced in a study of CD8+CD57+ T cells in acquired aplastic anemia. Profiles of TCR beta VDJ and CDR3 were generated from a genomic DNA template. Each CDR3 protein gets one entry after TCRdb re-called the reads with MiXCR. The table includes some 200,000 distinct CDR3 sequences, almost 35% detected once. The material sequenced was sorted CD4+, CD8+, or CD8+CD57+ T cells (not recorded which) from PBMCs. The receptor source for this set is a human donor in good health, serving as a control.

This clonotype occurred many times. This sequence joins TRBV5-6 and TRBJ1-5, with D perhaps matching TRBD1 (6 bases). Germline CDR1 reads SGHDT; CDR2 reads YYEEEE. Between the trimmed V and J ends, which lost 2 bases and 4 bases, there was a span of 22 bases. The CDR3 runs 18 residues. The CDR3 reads CASSLGGPGGWLNQPQHF. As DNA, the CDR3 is TGTGCCAGCAGCTTAGGGGGACCGGGTGGTTGGCTAAATCAGCCCCAGCATTTT.

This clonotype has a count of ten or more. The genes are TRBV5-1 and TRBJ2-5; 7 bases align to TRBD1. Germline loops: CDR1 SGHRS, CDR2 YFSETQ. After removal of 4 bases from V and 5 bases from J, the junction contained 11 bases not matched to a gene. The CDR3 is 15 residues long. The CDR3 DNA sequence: TGCGCCAGCAGCGGACAGGTTTCGGTTGTGGAGACCCAGTACTTC. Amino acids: CASSGQVSVVETQYF.

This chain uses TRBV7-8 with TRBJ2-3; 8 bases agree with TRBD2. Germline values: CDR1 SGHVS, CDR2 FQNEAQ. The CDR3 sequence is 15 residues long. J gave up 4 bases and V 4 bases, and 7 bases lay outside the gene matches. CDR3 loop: CASSSRTSKADTQYF. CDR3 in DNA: TGTGCCAGCAGCTCTCGGACTAGCAAGGCAGATACGCAGTATTTT.

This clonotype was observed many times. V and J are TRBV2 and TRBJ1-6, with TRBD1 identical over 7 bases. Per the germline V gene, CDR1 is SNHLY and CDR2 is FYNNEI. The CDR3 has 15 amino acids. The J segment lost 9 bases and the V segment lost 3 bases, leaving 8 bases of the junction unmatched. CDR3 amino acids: CASSDFTGVRSPLHF. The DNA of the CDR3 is TGTGCCAGCAGTGATTTTACAGGGGTGCGTTCACCCCTCCACTTT. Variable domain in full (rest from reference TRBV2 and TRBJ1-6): EPEVTQTPSHQVTQMGQEVILRCVPISNHLYFYWYRQILGQKVEFLVSFYNNEISEKSEIFDDQFSVERPDGSNFTLKIRSTKLEDSAMYFCASSDFTGVRSPLHFGNGTRLTVT.

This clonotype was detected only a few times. The CDR3 sequence: CASSQGQGTSGYNEQFF. The CDR3, as DNA: TGTGCCAGCAGCCAAGGTCAGGGGACTAGCGGATACAATGAGCAGTTCTTC. This chain joins TRBV14 and TRBJ2-1; 11 bases line up with TRBD2. The length of the CDR3 is 17 residues. Germline trimming cut 1 base from V and 4 bases from J; bases unmatched to any gene: 6. Germline V gene lookup returns CDR1 SGHDN and CDR2 FVKESK. The whole variable domain, remainder taken from reference TRBV14 and TRBJ2-1, is EAGVTQFPSHSVIEKGQTVTLRCDPISGHDNLYWYRRVMGKEIKFLLHFVKESKQDESGMPNNRFLAERTGGTYSTLKVQPAELEDSGVYFCASSQGQGTSGYNEQFFGPGTRLTVL.

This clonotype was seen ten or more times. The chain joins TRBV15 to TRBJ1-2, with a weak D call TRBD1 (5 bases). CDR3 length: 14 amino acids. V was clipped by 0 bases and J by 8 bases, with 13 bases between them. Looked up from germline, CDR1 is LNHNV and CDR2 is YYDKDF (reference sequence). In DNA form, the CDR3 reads TGTGCCACCAGCAGAGATCGGGGGATGGTAGGCTACACCTTC. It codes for CATSRDRGMVGYTF.

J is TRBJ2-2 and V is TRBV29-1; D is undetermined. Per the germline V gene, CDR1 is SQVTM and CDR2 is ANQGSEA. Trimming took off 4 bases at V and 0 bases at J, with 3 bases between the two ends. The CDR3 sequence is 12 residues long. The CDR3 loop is CSVASNTGELFF. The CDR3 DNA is TGCAGCGTTGCCTCGAACACCGGGGAGCTGTTTTTT.

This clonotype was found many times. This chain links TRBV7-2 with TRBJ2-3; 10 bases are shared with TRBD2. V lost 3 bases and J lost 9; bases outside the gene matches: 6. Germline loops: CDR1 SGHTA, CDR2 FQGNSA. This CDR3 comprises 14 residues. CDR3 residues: CASSFSLAGETQYF. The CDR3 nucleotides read TGTGCCAGCAGCTTTTCCCTAGCGGGGGAAACGCAGTATTTT. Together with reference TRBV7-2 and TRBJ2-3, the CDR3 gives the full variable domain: GAGVSQSPSNKVTEKGKDVELRCDPISGHTALYWYRQSLGQGLEFLIYFQGNSAPDKSGLPSDRFSAERTGGSVSTLTIQRTQQEDSAVYLCASSFSLAGETQYFGPGTRLTVL.

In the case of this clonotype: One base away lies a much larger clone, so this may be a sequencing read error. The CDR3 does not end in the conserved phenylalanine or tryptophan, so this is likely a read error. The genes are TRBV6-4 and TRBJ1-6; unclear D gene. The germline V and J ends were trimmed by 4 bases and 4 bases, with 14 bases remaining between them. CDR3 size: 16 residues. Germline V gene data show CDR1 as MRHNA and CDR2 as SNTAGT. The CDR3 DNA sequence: TGTGCCAGCAGTGTTATATGGGGAAGTTATAATTCACCCCTCCACCTT. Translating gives CASSVIWGSYNSPLHL.

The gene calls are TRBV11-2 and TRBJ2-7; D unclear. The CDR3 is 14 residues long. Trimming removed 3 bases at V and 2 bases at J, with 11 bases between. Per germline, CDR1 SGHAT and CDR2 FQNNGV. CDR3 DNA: TGTGCCAGCAGCTTTGCCGGACCAACCTACGAGCAGTACTTC. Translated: CASSFAGPTYEQYF. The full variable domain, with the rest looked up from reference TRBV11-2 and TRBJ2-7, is EAGVAQSPRYKIIEKRQSVAFWCNPISGHATLYWYQQILGQGPKLLIQFQNNGVVDDSQLPKDRFSAERLKGVDSTLKIQPAKLEDSAVYLCASSFAGPTYEQYFGPGTRLTVT.

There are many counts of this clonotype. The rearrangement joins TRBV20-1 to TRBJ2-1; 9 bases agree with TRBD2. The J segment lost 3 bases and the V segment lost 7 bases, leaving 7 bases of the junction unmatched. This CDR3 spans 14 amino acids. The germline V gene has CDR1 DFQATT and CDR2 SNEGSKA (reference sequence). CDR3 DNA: TGCAGTGGAGGAGCGGGAGGCCACTACAATGAGCAGTTCTTC. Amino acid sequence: CSGGAGGHYNEQFF.

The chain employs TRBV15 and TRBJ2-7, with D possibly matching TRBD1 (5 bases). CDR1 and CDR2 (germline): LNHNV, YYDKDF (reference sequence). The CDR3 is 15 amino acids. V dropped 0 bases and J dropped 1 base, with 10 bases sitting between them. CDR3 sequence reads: CATSRDSQGSYEQYF. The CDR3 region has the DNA TGTGCCACCAGCAGAGATTCCCAGGGATCCTACGAGCAGTACTTC.

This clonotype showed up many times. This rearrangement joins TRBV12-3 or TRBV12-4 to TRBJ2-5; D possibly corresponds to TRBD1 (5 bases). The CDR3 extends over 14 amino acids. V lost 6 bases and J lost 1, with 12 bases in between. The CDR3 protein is CASSHTGRQETQYF. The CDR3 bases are TGTGCCAGCAGCCACACAGGCCGCCAAGAGACCCAGTACTTC.

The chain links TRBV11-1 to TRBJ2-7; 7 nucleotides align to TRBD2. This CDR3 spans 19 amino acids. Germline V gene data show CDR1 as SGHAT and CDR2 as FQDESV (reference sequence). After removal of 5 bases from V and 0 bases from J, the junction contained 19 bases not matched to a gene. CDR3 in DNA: TGTGCCAGCAGCCCAACGGCTAGCGGCTACCCGAAAAGCTCCTACGAGCAGTACTTC. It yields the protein CASSPTASGYPKSSYEQYF. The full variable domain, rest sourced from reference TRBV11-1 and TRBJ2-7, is EAEVAQSPRYKITEKSQAVAFWCDPISGHATLYWYRQILGQGPELLVQFQDESVVDDSQLPKDRFSAERLKGVDSTLKIQPAELGDSAMYLCASSPTASGYPKSSYEQYFGPGTRLTVT.

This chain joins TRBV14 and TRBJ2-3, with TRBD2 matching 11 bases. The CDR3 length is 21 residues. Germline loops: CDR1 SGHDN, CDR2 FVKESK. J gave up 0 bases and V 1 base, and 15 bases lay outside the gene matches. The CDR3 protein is CASSQAWATSGMPTSTDTQYF. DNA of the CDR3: TGTGCCAGCAGCCAAGCGTGGGCGACTAGCGGGATGCCAACTAGCACAGATACGCAGTATTTT.

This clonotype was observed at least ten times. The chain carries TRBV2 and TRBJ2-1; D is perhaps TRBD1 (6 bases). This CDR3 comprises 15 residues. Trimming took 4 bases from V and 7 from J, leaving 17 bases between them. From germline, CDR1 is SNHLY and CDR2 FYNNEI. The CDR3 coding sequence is TGTGCCAGCAGTGTAACAGGGAATCCAGGGAATGAGCAGTTCTTC. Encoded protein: CASSVTGNPGNEQFF.

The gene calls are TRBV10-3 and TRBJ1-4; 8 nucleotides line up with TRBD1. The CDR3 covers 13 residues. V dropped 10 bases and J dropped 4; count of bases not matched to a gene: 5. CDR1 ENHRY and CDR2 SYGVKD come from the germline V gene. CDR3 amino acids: CASSDRGNEKLFF. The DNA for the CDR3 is TGTGCCAGCTCCGACAGGGGTAATGAAAAACTGTTTTTT.